These T cell receptor beta chains were read from a single sample in a study of shared clonotypes between healthy human individuals. Here immunoSEQ multiplex PCR was the method, and the copy in TCRdb shows in-frame clones only, minus some. Of roughly 1,500,000 clones listed, approximately 98.5% are singletons. The sample taken for sequencing was naive CD4+ T cells sorted from blood. These receptors all come from a man aged 25 to 40 in good health. Both conserved end residues are part of each CDR3. A D gene is named only where the DNA matches it firmly. For some rows the clone size is stated as once, few or many, or as a class when expanded; others skip it.

J: TRBJ1-5; D: NA; size: once; V: TRBV15; CDR3: CATSRALGASNQPQHF; DNA: TGTGCCACCAGCAGAGCCCTAGGGGCTAGCAATCAGCCCCAGCATTTT
J: TRBJ2-1; D: TRBD2; size: NA; V: TRBV30; CDR3: CALKQGLAGWNEQFF; DNA: TGTGCCTTAAAACAAGGACTAGCGGGATGGAATGAGCAGTTCTTC
J: TRBJ1-1; D: NA; size: NA; V: TRBV29-1; CDR3: CSVDGGTAFF; DNA: TGCAGCGTCGACGGGGGGACGGCTTTCTTT
J: TRBJ2-3; D: NA; size: NA; V: TRBV9; CDR3: CASSATVSIGDTQYF; DNA: TGTGCCAGCAGCGCGACAGTTTCTATAGGAGATACGCAGTATTTT
J: TRBJ2-1; D: NA; size: NA; V: TRBV7-6; CDR3: CASSRWNPTSSYNEQFF; DNA: TGTGCCAGCAGCCGATGGAATCCCACGAGCTCCTACAATGAGCAGTTCTTC
J: TRBJ2-1; D: TRBD2; size: once; V: TRBV7-9; CDR3: CASSGSIAGGHDEQFF; DNA: TGTGCCAGCAGCGGTAGTATAGCGGGAGGTCACGATGAGCAGTTCTTC
J: TRBJ2-1; D: NA; size: NA; V: TRBV9; CDR3: CASSVGGATYNEQFF; DNA: TGTGCCAGCAGCGTAGGGGGAGCCACGTACAATGAGCAGTTCTTC
J: TRBJ2-5; D: NA; size: NA; V: TRBV5-1; CDR3: CASSLGPRPETQYF; DNA: TGCGCCAGCAGCTTGGGGCCGCGACCAGAGACCCAGTACTTC
J: TRBJ2-2; D: TRBD2; size: NA; V: TRBV2; CDR3: CATVAGGNTGELFF; DNA: TGTGCCACAGTAGCGGGAGGGAACACCGGGGAGCTGTTTTTT
J: TRBJ2-1; D: NA; size: NA; V: TRBV9; CDR3: CASSVTAAGEQFF; DNA: TGTGCCAGCAGCGTTACCGCAGCGGGTGAGCAGTTCTTC
J: TRBJ1-5; D: TRBD1; size: NA; V: TRBV5-1; CDR3: CASSRTGEQPQHF; DNA: TGCGCCAGCAGCCGGACAGGGGAACAGCCCCAGCATTTT
J: TRBJ2-7; D: NA; size: once; V: TRBV5-4; CDR3: CASSLGTGSIYEQYF; DNA: TGTGCCAGCAGCTTAGGTACCGGGAGCATCTACGAGCAGTACTTC
J: TRBJ2-5; D: NA; size: NA; V: TRBV28; CDR3: CAIGRGPGETQYF; DNA: TGTGCCATAGGGCGGGGCCCCGGGGAGACCCAGTACTTC
J: TRBJ2-7; D: NA; size: NA; V: TRBV29-1; CDR3: CSVVGPREQYF; DNA: TGCAGCGTTGTGGGCCCTCGGGAGCAGTACTTC
J: TRBJ2-1; D: NA; size: NA; V: TRBV6-1; CDR3: CASSDINNEQFF; DNA: TGTGCCAGCAGTGATATAAACAATGAGCAGTTCTTC
J: TRBJ2-7; D: NA; size: NA; V: TRBV7-8; CDR3: CASSLGQSRLVHRYF; DNA: TGTGCCAGCAGCTTAGGGCAATCGCGGTTGGTTCATCGGTACTTC
J: TRBJ2-7; D: NA; size: NA; V: TRBV5-4; CDR3: CASSLGRGHSSYEQYF; DNA: TGTGCCAGCAGCTTGGGACGCGGGCATAGCTCCTACGAGCAGTACTTC
J: TRBJ2-2; D: TRBD1; size: once; V: TRBV27; CDR3: CASSPSPGGITGELFF; DNA: TGTGCCAGCAGTCCCTCTCCAGGGGGCATAACCGGGGAGCTGTTTTTT
J: TRBJ1-4; D: TRBD1; size: NA; V: TRBV5-1; CDR3: CASSLDREGEKLFF; DNA: TGCGCCAGCAGCCTAGACAGGGAAGGCGAAAAACTGTTTTTT
J: TRBJ2-3; D: TRBD2; size: NA; V: TRBV6-1; CDR3: CASSDRPGLARAGQYF; DNA: TGTGCCAGCAGTGACCGTCCGGGACTAGCCCGGGCGGGGCAGTATTTT